One T cell receptor beta chain is described in this entry. The data derive from a study of shared clonotypes between healthy human individuals. As for the study in general: Each donor's CD4 naive and CD4 memory cells filled three plates apiece, CD8 naive two, and CD8 memory one.

Sequencing was performed with immunoSEQ multiplex PCR; in TCRdb, only in-frame clones are kept and a portion is missing. The sample contains 400,000 or so clones, approximately 96% of which appear only once. Trimming left V 3 bases short and J 1 base short, with 15 bases between. This CDR3 spans 16 amino acids. Per the germline V gene, CDR1 is MDHEN and CDR2 is SYDVKM. The receptor's source is a man aged 30 to 45 in good health. The chain uses TRBV28 and TRBJ1-2; possibly TRBD1 for D (6 bases). The sample taken for sequencing was memory CD8+ T cells sorted from blood. Subset given: CD45RO+ cells pooled with CCR7-negative TemRA cells. This chain's CDR3 is CASSFDGTLFNYGYTF. CDR3 DNA: TGTGCCAGCAGTTTCGACGGGACACTTTTTAACTATGGCTACACCTTC.